This T cell receptor beta chain was captured by sequencing in a study of shared clonotypes between healthy human individuals. Comments on this clone: No antigen is known for it.

This table comes from immunoSEQ multiplex PCR, and its TCRdb copy is limited to in-frame clones, with some not included. The table shows about 980,000 clones, with more than 75% occurring only once. Whole-study results and caveats: Estimated richness values were generally larger in naive subsets than in memory subsets. Genetic and exposure-history diversity was limited by the small donor number.

Germline loops: CDR1 GTSNPN, CDR2 SVGIG (reference sequence). This CDR3 has 15 amino acids. V trimming: 0 bases; J trimming: 2 bases; junction bases outside the gene matches: 6. The receptor was derived from a man between 18 and 35 years old in good health. The chain has TRBV30 and TRBJ2-5, with 7 bases that match TRBD2. What was sequenced was memory CD4+ T cells sorted from blood. Subset indicated: CD45RA-negative fraction. The CDR3 loop is CAWSVQLALQETQYF. CDR3 DNA: TGTGCCTGGAGTGTTCAACTAGCGCTTCAAGAGACCCAGTACTTC.